This TCR beta chain was profiled in a study of regulatory T cells in long-lasting Graves disease. Time point indicated: newly diagnosed GD, antithyroid drugs for less than 3 months. PBMCs were the source of the RNA used for TCR sequencing. The CDR3 has 15 amino acids. The V gene's germline CDR1 is MNHNS and CDR2 SASEGT. This clonotype was seen a few times. Given a much more abundant clone one base away, this may be a read error. Arm-PCR of CDR3 regions with iRepertoire HTBI primers generated TCR beta libraries. Using its own MiXCR run on the multiplex PCR reads, TCRdb lists one record per CDR3 protein. The sample yields hundreds of thousands of distinct CDR3 sequences, around 17% seen once. These same records also appear under a second study, on T cells in Graves' hyperthyroidism and ophthalmopathy. That report adds: Onset of ophthalmopathy came a median roughly 6 months after the model predicted it.

V gene TRBV6-1 combines with J gene TRBJ2-7, with TRBD2 as a possible D gene (5 bases). This TCR was sampled from a woman aged 30 to 39 with Graves disease. The sample here was peripheral blood mononuclear cells (PBMCs), taken at new diagnosis, from a patient treated with antithyroid drugs. The CDR3 DNA reads as TGTGCCGGCAGCCTACGCGGGTTTAGCCGTGGGGAGCAGTACTTC. This translates into CAGSLRGFSRGEQYF.